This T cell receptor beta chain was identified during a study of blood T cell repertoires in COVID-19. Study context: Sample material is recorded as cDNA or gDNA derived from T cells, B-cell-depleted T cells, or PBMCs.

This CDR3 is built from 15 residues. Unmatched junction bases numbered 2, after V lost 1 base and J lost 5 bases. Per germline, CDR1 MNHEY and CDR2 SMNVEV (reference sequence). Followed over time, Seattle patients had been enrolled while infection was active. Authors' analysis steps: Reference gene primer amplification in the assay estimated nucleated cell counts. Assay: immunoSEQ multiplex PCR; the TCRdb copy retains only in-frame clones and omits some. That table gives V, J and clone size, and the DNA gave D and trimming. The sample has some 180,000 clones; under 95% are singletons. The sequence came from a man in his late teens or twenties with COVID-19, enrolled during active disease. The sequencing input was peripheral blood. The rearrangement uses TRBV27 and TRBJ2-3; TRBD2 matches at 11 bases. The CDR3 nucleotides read TGTGCCAGCAGTTTATTGGGGACTAGCGGAGATACGCAGTATTTT. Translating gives CASSLLGTSGDTQYF.